One sample yielded the 15 T cell receptor beta chains listed below, sequenced in a study of low-dose radiotherapy and immunotherapy resistance in tumors (dated by TCRdb to 2021 to 2024). First-strand cDNA was synthesized with Superscript III and a set of TRAV- and TRBV-specific primers, covering both TCRalpha and TCRbeta chains. TCRs were amplified for approximately 20 PCR cycles with Phusion, using a constant-region primer paired with the adapter attached to the V primers. TCRdb reran the public reads through fastp at Q25 and MiXCR, keeping productive beta chains. Here each entry gathers all rows of one CDR3 protein and keeps the most common genes and DNA. The sample has approximately 15,000 distinct CDR3 sequences on record, 60% of them singletons. Less than 10% of the sample is in the top ten clones. These receptor sequences come from a human donor with advanced metastatic prostate, ovarian, gallbladder or colorectal cancer (not recorded which). This table probably holds off-target reads from a library built for another chain.

This clonotype was recorded a few times. The rearrangement joins TRBV26 to TRBJ2-7. TRBV26 is marked as a pseudogene. The CDR3 spans 12 residues. Here the CDR3 DNA reads TGTGCCAGCTCGCAGGCCTCCTACGAGCAGTACTTC. Its translation is CASSQASYEQYF.

The chain recombines TRBV29-1 with TRBJ2-7, with no clear D. In germline, CDR1 is SQVTM, CDR2 ANQGSEA. V was cut by 0 bases and J by 3 bases, with 9 bases left in between. The CDR3 runs to 13 residues. CDR3 coding DNA: TGCAGCGTTGAAGATAGGACGGGCTACGAGCAGTACTTC. Translated: CSVEDRTGYEQYF.

This clonotype was counted a few times. The V and J genes are TRBV4-2 and TRBJ2-2, with TRBD2 as a possible D gene (5 bases). The germline V gene encodes CDR1 LGHNA and CDR2 YNFKEQ. Trimming stripped 2 bases from V and 4 bases from J, with 5 bases between. The CDR3 consists of 13 residues. The CDR3 here is CASSQTSTGELFF. Here the CDR3 DNA reads TGTGCCAGCAGCCAAACTAGCACCGGGGAGCTGTTTTTT.

The V call is TRBV12-3 or TRBV12-4, the J call TRBJ2-7; 8 nucleotides match TRBD1. This CDR3 region has 16 residues. V dropped 5 bases and J dropped 1; count of bases not matched to a gene: 10. The CDR3: CASSPSRDRHSYEQYF. CDR3 DNA sequence: TGTGCCAGCAGTCCCTCCCGGGACAGGCATTCCTACGAGCAGTACTTC.

The J gene is TRBJ2-6, the V gene TRBV12-3 or TRBV12-4; tentative D call: TRBD1 (5 bases). This CDR3 comprises 17 residues. V was trimmed by 2 bases and J by 0 bases, leaving 11 bases between them. In DNA, the CDR3 is TGTGCCAGCAGTTTAAGGGGTCTCTCCTCTGGGGCCAACGTCCTGACTTTC. Its translation: CASSLRGLSSGANVLTF.

This clonotype was observed once. The chain combines TRBV27 with TRBJ2-1, with 8 bases fitting TRBD2. Looked up from germline, CDR1 is MNHEY and CDR2 is SMNVEV (reference sequence). This CDR3 is built from 11 residues. Losses at the gene ends were 5 bases for V and 11 bases for J; bases not matched to a gene: 2. The CDR3 protein is CASSNSGKQFF. The CDR3 DNA follows: TGTGCCAGCAGTAATAGCGGGAAGCAGTTCTTC.

This sequence joins TRBV24-1 and TRBJ2-1; 10 nucleotides agree with TRBD1. V lost 4 bases and J lost 13; bases outside the gene matches: 6. CDR1 is KGHDR and CDR2 is SFDVKD in the germline V gene. The CDR3 length is 13 residues. CDR3: CATSDAQTGGQFF. Written as DNA, the CDR3 is TGTGCCACCAGTGACGCCCAGACAGGGGGCCAGTTCTTC.

The chain recombines TRBV7-2 with TRBJ2-2, with TRBD2 identical over 7 bases. With V trimmed by 5 bases and J by 16 bases, 13 bases remained unmatched. Germline lookup yields CDR1 SGHTA and CDR2 FQGNSA. The CDR3 sequence is 13 residues long. The CDR3 reads CASSLPSGDEEFF. The CDR3 DNA follows: TGTGCCAGCAGCCTCCCAAGCGGGGACGAGGAGTTTTTT.

The chain combines TRBV4-2 with TRBJ2-2; 12 bases map to TRBD2. Germline CDR1 reads LGHNA; CDR2 reads YNFKEQ. The CDR3 contains 19 residues. Trimming at V came to 1 base and at J to 2 bases, leaving 8 bases not matched to a gene. The CDR3 is CASSQALGLAGLNTGELFF. The CDR3 coding sequence is TGTGCCAGCAGCCAAGCTTTAGGACTAGCGGGACTAAACACCGGGGAGCTGTTTTTT.

The V call is TRBV5-5, the J call TRBJ2-1; tentatively, D is TRBD1 (6 bases). The CDR3 runs 15 residues. V was pared by 0 bases and J by 5 bases, with 12 bases between. Germline V gene lookup returns CDR1 SGHKS and CDR2 YYEKEE (reference sequence). CDR3 loop: CASSLGGPWDNEQFF. CDR3 DNA sequence: TGTGCCAGCAGCTTGGGGGGGCCGTGGGACAATGAGCAGTTCTTC.

V usage is TRBV12-3 or TRBV12-4 and J usage is TRBJ2-1, with 10 bases fitting TRBD2. With V trimmed by 1 base and J by 1 base, 7 bases remained unmatched. The CDR3 is 18 residues long. For the CDR3, the DNA is TGTGCCAGCAGTTTAGGGAAACTAGCGGGAAGATCCTACAATGAGCAGTTCTTC. Amino acids: CASSLGKLAGRSYNEQFF.

The chain has TRBV7-9 and TRBJ2-7; maybe TRBD2 (6 bases). The CDR3 runs to 15 residues. CDR1 and CDR2 from the germline V gene are SEHNR and FQNEAQ (reference sequence). V was pared by 5 bases and J by 3 bases, with 17 bases between. For the CDR3, the DNA is TGTGCCAGCAGCCCACGCGCCACTAGCAGCTACGAGCAGTACTTC. Translating it yields CASSPRATSSYEQYF.

The table lists this clonotype with a few counts. The chain links TRBV19 to TRBJ2-1; 9 bases align to TRBD2. This CDR3 contains 16 residues. The V and J ends lost 0 bases and 7 bases, in that order; junction bases with no gene match: 7. Germline assignment: CDR1 LNHDA and CDR2 SQIVND (reference sequence). The CDR3 loop reads CASSIDNSGGRNEQFF. CDR3 DNA: TGTGCCAGTAGTATAGATAACAGCGGGGGGAGGAATGAGCAGTTCTTC.

The chain combines TRBV28 with TRBJ2-5, with D perhaps TRBD1 (5 bases). Trimming removed 3 bases at V and 6 bases at J, with 14 bases between. This CDR3 is 14 amino acids long. Germline V CDR1 and CDR2: MDHEN, SYDVKM. CDR3 loop: CASSLGQGRQTQYF. The CDR3 nucleotides are TGTGCCAGCAGTTTGGGGCAGGGAAGGCAGACCCAGTACTTC.

The V and J genes are TRBV6-2 or TRBV6-3 and TRBJ1-2, with TRBD1 as a possible D gene (5 bases). The CDR3 is 13 amino acids. Trimming took off 5 bases at V and 3 bases at J, with 10 bases between the two ends. CDR1 and CDR2 (germline): MNHEY, SVGEGT. The CDR3 bases are TGTGCCAGCAGTGACGGGACCTACTATGGCTACACCTTC. Its protein is CASSDGTYYGYTF.